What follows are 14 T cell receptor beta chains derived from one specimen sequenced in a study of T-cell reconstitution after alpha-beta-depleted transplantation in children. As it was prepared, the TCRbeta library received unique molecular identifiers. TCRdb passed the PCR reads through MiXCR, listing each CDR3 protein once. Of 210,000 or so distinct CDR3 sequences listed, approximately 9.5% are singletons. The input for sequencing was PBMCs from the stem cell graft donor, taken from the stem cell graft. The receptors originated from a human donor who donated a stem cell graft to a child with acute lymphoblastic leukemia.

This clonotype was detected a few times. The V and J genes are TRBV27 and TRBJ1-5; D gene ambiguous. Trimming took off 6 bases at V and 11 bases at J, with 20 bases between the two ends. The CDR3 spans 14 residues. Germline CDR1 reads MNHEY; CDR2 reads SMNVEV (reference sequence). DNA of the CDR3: TGTGCCAGCAGCCAACCCGGGCTAGATAGGGCCCAGCATTTT. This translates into CASSQPGLDRAQHF.

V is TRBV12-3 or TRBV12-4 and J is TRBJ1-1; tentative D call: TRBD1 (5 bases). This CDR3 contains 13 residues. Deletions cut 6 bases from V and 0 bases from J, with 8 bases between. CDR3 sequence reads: CASRIGVNTEAFF. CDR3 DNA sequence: TGTGCCAGCAGGATAGGGGTGAACACTGAAGCTTTCTTT.

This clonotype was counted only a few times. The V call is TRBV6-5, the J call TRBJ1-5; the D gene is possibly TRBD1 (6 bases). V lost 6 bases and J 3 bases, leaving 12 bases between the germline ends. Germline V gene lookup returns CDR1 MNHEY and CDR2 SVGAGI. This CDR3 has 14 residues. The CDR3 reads CASSYHRVNQPQHF. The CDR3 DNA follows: TGTGCCAGCAGCTACCACAGGGTCAATCAGCCCCAGCATTTT.

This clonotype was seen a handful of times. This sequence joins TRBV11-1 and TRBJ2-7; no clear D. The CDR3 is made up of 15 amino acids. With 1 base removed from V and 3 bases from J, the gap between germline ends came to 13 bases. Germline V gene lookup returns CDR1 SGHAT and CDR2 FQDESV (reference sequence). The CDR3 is CASSLDISPHYEQYF. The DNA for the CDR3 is TGTGCCAGCAGCTTAGACATTTCACCCCACTACGAGCAGTACTTC.

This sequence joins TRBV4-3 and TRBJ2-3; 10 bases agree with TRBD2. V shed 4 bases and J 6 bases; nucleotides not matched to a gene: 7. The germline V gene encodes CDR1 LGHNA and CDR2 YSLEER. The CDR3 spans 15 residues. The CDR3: CASSRSEGLADTQYF. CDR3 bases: TGCGCCAGCAGCCGCTCAGAGGGACTAGCGGATACGCAGTATTTT.

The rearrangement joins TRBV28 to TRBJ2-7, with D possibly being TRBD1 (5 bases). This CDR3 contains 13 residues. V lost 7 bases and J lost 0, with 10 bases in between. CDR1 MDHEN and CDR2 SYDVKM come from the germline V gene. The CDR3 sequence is CASTRQYSYEQYF. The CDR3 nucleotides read TGTGCCAGCACCCGACAGTACTCCTACGAGCAGTACTTC.

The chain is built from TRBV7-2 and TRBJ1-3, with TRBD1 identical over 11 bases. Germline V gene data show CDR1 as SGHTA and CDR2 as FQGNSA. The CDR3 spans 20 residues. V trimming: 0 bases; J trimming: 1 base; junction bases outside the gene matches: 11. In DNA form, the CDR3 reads TGTGCCAGCAGCTTAGCCCCCACGAGGACAGGGGGCAAATCTGGAAACACCATATATTTT. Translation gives CASSLAPTRTGGKSGNTIYF.

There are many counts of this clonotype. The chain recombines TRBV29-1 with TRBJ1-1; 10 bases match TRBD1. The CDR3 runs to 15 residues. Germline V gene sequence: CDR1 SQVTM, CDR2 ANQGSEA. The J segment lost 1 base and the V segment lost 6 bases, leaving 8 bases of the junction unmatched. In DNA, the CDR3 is TGCAGCGTGGGGGACAGGGGCCTTCAGAACACTGAAGCTTTCTTT. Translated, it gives CSVGDRGLQNTEAFF.

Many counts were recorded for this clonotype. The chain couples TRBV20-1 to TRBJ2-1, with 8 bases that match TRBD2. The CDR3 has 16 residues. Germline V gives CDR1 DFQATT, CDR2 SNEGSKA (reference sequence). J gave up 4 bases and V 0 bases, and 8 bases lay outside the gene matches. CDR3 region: CSARDPGGGTYNEQFF. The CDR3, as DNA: TGCAGTGCTAGAGATCCCGGCGGGGGGACATACAATGAGCAGTTCTTC.

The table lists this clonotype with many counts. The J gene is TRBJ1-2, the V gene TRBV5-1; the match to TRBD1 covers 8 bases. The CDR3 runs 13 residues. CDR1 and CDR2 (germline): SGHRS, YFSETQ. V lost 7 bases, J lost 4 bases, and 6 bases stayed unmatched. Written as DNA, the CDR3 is TGCGCCAGCCGCCGGGACAGGAGCTATGGCTACACCTTC. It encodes CASRRDRSYGYTF.

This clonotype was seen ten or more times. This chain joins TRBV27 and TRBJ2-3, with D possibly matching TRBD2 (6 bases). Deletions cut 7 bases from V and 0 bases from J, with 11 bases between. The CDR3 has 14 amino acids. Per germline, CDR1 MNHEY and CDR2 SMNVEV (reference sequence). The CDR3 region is CASIGRGSTDTQYF. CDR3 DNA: TGTGCCAGCATAGGGCGGGGAAGCACAGATACGCAGTATTTT.

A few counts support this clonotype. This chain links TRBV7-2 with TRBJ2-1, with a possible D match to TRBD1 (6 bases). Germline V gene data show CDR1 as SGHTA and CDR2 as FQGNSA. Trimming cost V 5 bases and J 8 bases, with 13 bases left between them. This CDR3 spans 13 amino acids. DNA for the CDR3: TGTGCCAGCAGCCTCATTGGGGGCCATGAGCAGTTCTTC. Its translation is CASSLIGGHEQFF.

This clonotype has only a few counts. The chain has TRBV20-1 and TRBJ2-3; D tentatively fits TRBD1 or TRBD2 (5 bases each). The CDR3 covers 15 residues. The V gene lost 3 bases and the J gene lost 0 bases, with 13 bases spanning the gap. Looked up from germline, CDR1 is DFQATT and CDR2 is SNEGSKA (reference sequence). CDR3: CSASFGATSTDTQYF. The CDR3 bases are TGCAGTGCTAGTTTCGGGGCAACTAGCACAGATACGCAGTATTTT.

CDR3 sequence (DNA): TGTGCCACCAGCGCAGGGGGAGTAGGAACCGGGGAGCTGTTTTTT. Translated, it gives CATSAGGVGTGELFF. The chain links TRBV15 to TRBJ2-2, with 7 bases identical to TRBD1. The CDR3 contains 15 residues. Germline V gene lookup returns CDR1 LNHNV and CDR2 YYDKDF (reference sequence). After removal of 5 bases from V and 5 bases from J, the junction contained 8 bases not matched to a gene.